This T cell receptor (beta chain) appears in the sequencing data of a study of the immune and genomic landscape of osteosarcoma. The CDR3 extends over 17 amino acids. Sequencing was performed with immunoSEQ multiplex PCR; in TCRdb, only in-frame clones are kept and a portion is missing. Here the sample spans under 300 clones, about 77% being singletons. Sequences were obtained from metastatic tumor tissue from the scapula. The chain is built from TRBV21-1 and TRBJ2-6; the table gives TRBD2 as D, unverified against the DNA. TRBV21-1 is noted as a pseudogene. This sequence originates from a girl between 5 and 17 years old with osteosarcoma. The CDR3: CASSKTRRRAGANVLTF. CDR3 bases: TGTGCCAGCAGCAAAACCCGACGGCGGGCTGGGGCCAACGTCCTGACTTTC.